This T cell receptor (beta chain) was documented in a study of T cells after yellow fever vaccination. General study points: FACS-sorted repertoires could harbor abundant contaminating bulk-population clonotypes.

This clonotype was observed at least ten times. This CDR3 contains 16 residues. Germline CDR1 reads KGHDR; CDR2 reads SFDVKD. V was cut by 2 bases and J by 5 bases, with 15 bases left in between. Synthesis of TCR cDNA relied on 5'RACE template switching, which attached a universal primer site and UMIs. TCRdb re-called the 5' RACE reads with MiXCR, one entry per CDR3 protein. The top ten clones hold 0.75% to 1% of a sample with around 26,000 distinct CDR3 sequences, approximately 3.5% of them seen once. This sample comprised PBMCs, either bulk or a sorted T-cell subset (CD4+, CD8+, memory, or dextramer-sorted; not recorded which), obtained roughly 46 days after the first yellow fever vaccination. The chain couples TRBV24-1 to TRBJ2-1; TRBD1 might be the D (6 bases). This clonotype was sampled from a young man who received the YFV17D yellow fever vaccine. The CDR3: CATSDSYRDGDNEQFF. The CDR3 nucleotides read TGTGCCACCAGTGATTCCTACAGGGATGGGGACAATGAGCAGTTCTTC.